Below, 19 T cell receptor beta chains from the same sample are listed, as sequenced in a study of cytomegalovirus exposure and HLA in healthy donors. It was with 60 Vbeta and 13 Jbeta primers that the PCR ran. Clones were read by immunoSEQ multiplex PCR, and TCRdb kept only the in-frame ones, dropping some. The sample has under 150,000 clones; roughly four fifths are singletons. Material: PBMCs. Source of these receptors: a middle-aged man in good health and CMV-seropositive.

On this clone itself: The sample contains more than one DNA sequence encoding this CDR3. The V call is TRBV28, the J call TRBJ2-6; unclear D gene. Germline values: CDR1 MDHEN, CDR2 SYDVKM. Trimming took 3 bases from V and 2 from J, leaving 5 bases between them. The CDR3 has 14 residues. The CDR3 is CASSLSAGANVLTF. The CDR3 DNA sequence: TGTGCCAGCAGTTTGTCTGCTGGGGCCAACGTCCTGACTTTC. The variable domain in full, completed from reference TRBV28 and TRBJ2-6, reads DVKVTQSSRYLVKRTGEKVFLECVQDMDHENMFWYRQDPGLGLRLIYFSYDVKMKEKGDIPEGYSVSREKKERFSLILESASTNQTSMYLCASSLSAGANVLTFGAGSRLTVL.

This chain's CDR3 is CASSAGTEYTEAFF. The CDR3 bases are TGTGCCAGTTCCGCCGGGACAGAGTACACTGAAGCTTTCTTT. The rearrangement links TRBV2 to TRBJ1-1, with TRBD1 matching 7 bases. Losses at the gene ends were 9 bases for V and 3 bases for J; bases not matched to a gene: 10. Looked up from germline, CDR1 is SNHLY and CDR2 is FYNNEI. The CDR3 has 14 residues. The full variable domain, in which reference TRBV2 and TRBJ1-1 provide the parts outside the CDR3, is EPEVTQTPSHQVTQMGQEVILRCVPISNHLYFYWYRQILGQKVEFLVSFYNNEISEKSEIFDDQFSVERPDGSNFTLKIRSTKLEDSAMYFCASSAGTEYTEAFFGQGTRLTVV.

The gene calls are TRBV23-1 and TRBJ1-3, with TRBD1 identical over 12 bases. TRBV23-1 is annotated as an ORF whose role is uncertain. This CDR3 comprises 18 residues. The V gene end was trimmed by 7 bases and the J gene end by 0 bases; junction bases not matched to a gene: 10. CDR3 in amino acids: CASNHRDRGPGSGNTIYF. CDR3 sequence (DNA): TGCGCCAGCAATCACCGGGACAGGGGGCCAGGCTCTGGAAACACCATATATTTT.

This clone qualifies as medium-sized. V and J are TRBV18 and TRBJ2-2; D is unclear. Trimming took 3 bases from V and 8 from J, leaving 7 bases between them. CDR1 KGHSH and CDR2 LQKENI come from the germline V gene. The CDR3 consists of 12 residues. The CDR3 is CASSPSSGELFF. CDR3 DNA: TGTGCCAGCTCACCTAGTTCTGGGGAGCTGTTTTTT.

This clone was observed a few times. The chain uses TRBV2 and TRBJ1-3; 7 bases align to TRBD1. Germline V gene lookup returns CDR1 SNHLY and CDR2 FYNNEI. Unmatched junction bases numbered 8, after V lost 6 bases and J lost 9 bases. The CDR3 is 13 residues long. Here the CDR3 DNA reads TGTGCCAGCAGGACAGGGTTGTCGGGCACCATATATTTT. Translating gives CASRTGLSGTIYF.

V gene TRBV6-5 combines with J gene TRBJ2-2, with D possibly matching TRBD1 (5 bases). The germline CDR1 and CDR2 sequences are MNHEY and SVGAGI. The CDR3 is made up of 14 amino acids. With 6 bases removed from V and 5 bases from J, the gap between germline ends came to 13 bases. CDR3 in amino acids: CASRRLTGTGELFF. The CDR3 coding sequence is TGTGCCAGCAGGAGACTTACAGGAACCGGGGAGCTGTTTTTT.

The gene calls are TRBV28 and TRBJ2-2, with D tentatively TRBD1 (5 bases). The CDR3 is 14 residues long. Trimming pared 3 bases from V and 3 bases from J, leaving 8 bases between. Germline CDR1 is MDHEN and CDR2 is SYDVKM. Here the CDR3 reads CASSFPGYTGELFF. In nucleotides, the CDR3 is TGTGCCAGCAGTTTCCCAGGGTACACCGGGGAGCTGTTTTTT.

CDR3 residues: CASSLTSGSTYEQYF. In DNA form, the CDR3 reads TGTGCCAGCAGCTTAACTAGCGGTAGCACCTACGAGCAGTACTTC. The J gene is TRBJ2-7, the V gene TRBV7-2; 8 positions match TRBD2. CDR3 size: 15 residues. Germline loops: CDR1 SGHTA, CDR2 FQGNSA. V lost 2 bases and J lost 2; bases outside the gene matches: 5.

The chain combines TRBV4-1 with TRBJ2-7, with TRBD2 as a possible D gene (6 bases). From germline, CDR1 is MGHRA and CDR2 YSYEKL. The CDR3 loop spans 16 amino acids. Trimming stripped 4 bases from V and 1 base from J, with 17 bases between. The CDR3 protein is CASSLDGGSRSYEQYF. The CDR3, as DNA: TGCGCCAGCAGCCTCGATGGGGGGAGCAGGTCCTACGAGCAGTACTTC.

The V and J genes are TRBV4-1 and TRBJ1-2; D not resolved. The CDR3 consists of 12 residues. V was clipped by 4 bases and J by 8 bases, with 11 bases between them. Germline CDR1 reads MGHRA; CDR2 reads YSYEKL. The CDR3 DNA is TGCGCCAGCAGCCGGGAAGCGGGAGGCTACACCTTC. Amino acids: CASSREAGGYTF.

The chain's CDR3 is CASSLVWREDIQYF. CDR3 nucleotide sequence: TGTGCCAGCAGCTTAGTTTGGCGGGAGGACATTCAGTACTTC. The V call is TRBV7-8, the J call TRBJ2-4; 8 bases agree with TRBD2. Germline trimming cut 1 base from V and 8 bases from J; bases unmatched to any gene: 4. The CDR3 loop spans 14 amino acids. Germline-derived CDR1 and CDR2 are SGHVS and FQNEAQ.

DNA for the CDR3: TGTGCCAGCAGCGTTCCGGGGGGGTCGGCCAAAAACATTCAGTACTTC. Translating it yields CASSVPGGSAKNIQYF. This rearrangement joins TRBV5-6 to TRBJ2-4, with TRBD2 matching 8 bases. Germline CDR1 SGHDT, CDR2 YYEEEE. After removal of 4 bases from V and 1 base from J, the junction contained 7 bases not matched to a gene. This CDR3 comprises 16 residues.

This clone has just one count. In nucleotides, the CDR3 is TGCGCCAGCACTGGCGGGGTTACCTACAATGAGCAGTTCTTC. It codes for CASTGGVTYNEQFF. This rearrangement joins TRBV5-1 to TRBJ2-1; tentative D call: TRBD2 (6 bases). The CDR3 is 14 amino acids. The germline V gene has CDR1 SGHRS and CDR2 YFSETQ. V was cut by 6 bases and J by 2 bases, with 12 bases left in between.

DNA for the CDR3: TGTGCCAGTAGTACAATAGCGGGATTCTACGAGCAGTACTTC. Amino acids: CASSTIAGFYEQYF. This chain links TRBV19 with TRBJ2-7, with TRBD2 matching 8 bases. Germline trimming cut 4 bases from V and 3 bases from J; bases unmatched to any gene: 5. The CDR3 totals 14 residues. Germline-derived CDR1 and CDR2 are LNHDA and SQIVND (reference sequence).

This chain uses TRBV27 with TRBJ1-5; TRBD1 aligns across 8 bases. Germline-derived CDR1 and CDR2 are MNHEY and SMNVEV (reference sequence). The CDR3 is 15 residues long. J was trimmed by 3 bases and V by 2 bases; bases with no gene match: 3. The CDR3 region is CASSLRTGFNQPQHF. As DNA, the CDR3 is TGTGCCAGCAGTTTACGGACAGGGTTCAATCAGCCCCAGCATTTT.

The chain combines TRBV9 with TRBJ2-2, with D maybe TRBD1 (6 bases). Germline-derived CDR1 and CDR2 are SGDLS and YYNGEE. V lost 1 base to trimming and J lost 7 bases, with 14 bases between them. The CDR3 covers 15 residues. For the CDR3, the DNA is TGTGCCAGCAGCGTAAAGGGGGATTCGGTCGGGGAGCTGTTTTTT. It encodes CASSVKGDSVGELFF.

In nucleotides, the CDR3 is TGTGCCAGTAGTATGAGTGGACAGGGGGCCTACGAGCAGTACTTC. This codes for CASSMSGQGAYEQYF. V usage is TRBV19 and J usage is TRBJ2-7; 10 nucleotides match TRBD1. The CDR3 spans 15 residues. J lost 2 bases, V lost 3 bases, and 4 bases had no gene match. Per the germline V gene, CDR1 is LNHDA and CDR2 is SQIVND (reference sequence).

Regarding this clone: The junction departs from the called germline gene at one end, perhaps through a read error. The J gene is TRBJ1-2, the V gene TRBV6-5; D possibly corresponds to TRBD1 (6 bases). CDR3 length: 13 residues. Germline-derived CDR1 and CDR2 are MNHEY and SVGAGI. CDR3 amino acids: CAISDGGGGGYTF. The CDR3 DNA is TGTGCCATCAGTGATGGGGGGGGCGGTGGCTACACCTTC.

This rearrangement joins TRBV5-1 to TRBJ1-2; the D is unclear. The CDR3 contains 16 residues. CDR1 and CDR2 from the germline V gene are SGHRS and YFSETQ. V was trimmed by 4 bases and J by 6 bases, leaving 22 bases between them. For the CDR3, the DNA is TGCGCCAGCAGCCAAGGCCGGAGTAGCATCTCGGATGGCTACACCTTC. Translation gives CASSQGRSSISDGYTF.